The clone carrying this T cell receptor beta chain has a single count. The sample belongs to a study of control samples from healthy donors and cancer patients. Clones were read by immunoSEQ multiplex PCR, and TCRdb kept only the in-frame ones, dropping some. The data show approximately 150,000 clones, around 90% seen once. This receptor was taken from a man in his thirties or forties in good health. Sequencing was performed on blood.

The CDR3 nucleotides read TGTGCTAGTGGTTTGGTGCGGACAGGGGAGAGCACCGGGGAGCTGTTTTTT. Its protein is CASGLVRTGESTGELFF. The gene calls are TRBV12-5 and TRBJ2-2; 9 bases are shared with TRBD1. The V gene end was trimmed by 0 bases and the J gene end by 4 bases; junction bases not matched to a gene: 6. Germline loops: CDR1 LGHNT, CDR2 FRNRAP. The length of the CDR3 is 17 residues. Full variable domain (remainder filled in from reference TRBV12-5 and TRBJ2-2): DARVTQTPRHKVTEMGQEVTMRCQPILGHNTVFWYRQTMMQGLELLAYFRNRAPLDDSGMPKDRFSAEMPDATLATLKIQPSEPRDSAVYFCASGLVRTGESTGELFFGEGSRLTVL.